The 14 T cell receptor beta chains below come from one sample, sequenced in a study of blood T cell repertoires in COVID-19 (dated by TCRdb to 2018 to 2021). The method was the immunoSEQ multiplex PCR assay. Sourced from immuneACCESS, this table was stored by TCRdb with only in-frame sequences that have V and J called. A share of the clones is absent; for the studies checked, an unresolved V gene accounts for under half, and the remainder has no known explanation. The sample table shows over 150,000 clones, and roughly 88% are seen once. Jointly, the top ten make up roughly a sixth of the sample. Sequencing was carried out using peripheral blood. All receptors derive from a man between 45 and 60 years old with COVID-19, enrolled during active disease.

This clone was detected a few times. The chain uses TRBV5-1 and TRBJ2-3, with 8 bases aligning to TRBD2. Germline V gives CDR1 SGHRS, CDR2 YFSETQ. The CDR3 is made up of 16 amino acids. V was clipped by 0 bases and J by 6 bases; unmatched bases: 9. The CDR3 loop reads CASSLGTGTRVDTQYF. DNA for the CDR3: TGCGCCAGCAGCTTGGGGACCGGGACTAGGGTCGATACGCAGTATTTT.

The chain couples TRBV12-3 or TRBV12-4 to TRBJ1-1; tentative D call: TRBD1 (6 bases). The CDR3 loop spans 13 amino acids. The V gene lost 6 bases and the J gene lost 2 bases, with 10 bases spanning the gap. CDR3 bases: TGTGCCAGCAGCCCACAGGGAAACACTGAAGCTTTCTTT. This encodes CASSPQGNTEAFF.

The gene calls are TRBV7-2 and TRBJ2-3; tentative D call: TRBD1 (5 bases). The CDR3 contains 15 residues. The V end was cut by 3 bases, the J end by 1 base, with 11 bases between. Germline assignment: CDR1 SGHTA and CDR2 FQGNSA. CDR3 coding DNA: TGTGCCAGCAGCTTGGGGCAGCCAGGCACAGATACGCAGTATTTT. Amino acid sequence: CASSLGQPGTDTQYF. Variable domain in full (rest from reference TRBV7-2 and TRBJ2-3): GAGVSQSPSNKVTEKGKDVELRCDPISGHTALYWYRQSLGQGLEFLIYFQGNSAPDKSGLPSDRFSAERTGGSVSTLTIQRTQQEDSAVYLCASSLGQPGTDTQYFGPGTRLTVL.

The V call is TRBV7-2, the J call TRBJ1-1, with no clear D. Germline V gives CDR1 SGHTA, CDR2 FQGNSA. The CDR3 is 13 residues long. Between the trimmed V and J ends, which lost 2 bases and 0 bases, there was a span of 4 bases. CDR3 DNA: TGTGCCAGCAGCTTATACATGAACACTGAAGCTTTCTTT. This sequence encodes CASSLYMNTEAFF.

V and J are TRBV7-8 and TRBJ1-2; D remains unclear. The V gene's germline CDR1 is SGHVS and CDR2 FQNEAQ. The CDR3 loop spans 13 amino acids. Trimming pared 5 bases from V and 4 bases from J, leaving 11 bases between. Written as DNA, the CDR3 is TGTGCCAGCAGCGACGGGAGGATCTATGGCTACACCTTC. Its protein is CASSDGRIYGYTF.

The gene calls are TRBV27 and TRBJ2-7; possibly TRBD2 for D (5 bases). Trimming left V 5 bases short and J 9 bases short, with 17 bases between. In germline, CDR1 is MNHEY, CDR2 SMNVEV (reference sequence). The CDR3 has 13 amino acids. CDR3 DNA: TGTGCCAGCAGTCTCGCCCGGACTGACCGGCAGTACTTC. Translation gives CASSLARTDRQYF.

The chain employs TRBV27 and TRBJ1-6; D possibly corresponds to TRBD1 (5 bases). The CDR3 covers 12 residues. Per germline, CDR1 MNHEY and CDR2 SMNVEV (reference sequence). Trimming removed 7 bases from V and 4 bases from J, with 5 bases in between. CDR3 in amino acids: CASTGYNSPLHF. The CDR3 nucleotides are TGTGCCAGCACAGGGTATAATTCACCCCTCCACTTT.

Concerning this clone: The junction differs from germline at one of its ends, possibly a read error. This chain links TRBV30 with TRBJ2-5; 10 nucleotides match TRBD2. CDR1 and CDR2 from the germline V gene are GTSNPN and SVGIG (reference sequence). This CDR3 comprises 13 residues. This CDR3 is CAWSVGSGRPHHF. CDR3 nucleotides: TGTGCCTGGAGTGTAGGTAGCGGGAGGCCTCATCACTTC. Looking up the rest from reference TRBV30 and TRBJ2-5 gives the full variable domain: SQTIHQWPATLVQPVGSPLSLECTVEGTSNPNLYWYRQAAGRGLQLLFYSVGIGQISSEVPQNLSASRPQDRQFILSSKKLLLSDSGFYLCAWSVGSGRPHHFGPGTRLLVL.

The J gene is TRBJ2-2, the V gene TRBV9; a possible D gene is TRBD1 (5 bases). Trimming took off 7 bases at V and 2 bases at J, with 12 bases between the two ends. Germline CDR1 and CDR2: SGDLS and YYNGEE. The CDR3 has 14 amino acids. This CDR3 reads CASRQSLNTGELFF. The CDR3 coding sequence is TGTGCCAGCCGACAGTCACTCAACACCGGGGAGCTGTTTTTT.

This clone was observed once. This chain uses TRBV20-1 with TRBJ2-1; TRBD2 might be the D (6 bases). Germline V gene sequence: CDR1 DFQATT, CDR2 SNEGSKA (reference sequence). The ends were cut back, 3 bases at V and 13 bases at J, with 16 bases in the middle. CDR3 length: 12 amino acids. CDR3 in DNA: TGCAGTGCTAGTAATTCTGGCGGGGCCCAGTTCTTC. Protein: CSASNSGGAQFF.

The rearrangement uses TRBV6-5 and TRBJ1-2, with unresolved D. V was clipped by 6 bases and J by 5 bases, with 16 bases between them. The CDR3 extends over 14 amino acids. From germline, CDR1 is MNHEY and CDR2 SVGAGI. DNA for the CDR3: TGTGCCAGCAGCGAGGTCTTGGTTAATTATGGCTACACCTTC. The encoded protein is CASSEVLVNYGYTF.

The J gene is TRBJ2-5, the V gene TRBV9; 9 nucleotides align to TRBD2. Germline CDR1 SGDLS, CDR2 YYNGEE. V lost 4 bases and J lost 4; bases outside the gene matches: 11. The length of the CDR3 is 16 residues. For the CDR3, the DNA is TGTGCCAGCAGCCCCCGGGGGGCGGGGGGGCGAGAGACCCAGTACTTC. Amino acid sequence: CASSPRGAGGRETQYF.

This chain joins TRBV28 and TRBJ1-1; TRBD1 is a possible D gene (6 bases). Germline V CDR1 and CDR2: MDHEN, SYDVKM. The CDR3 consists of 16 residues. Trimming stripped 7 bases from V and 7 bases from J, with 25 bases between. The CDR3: CASNPRGAGRGVEAFF. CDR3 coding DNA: TGTGCCAGCAACCCGCGGGGGGCAGGGAGAGGCGTTGAAGCTTTCTTT.

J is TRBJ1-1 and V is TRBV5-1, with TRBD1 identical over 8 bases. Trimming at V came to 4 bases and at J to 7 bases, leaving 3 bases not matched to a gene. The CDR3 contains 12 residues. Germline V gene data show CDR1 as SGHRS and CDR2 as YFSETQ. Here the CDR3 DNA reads TGCGCCAGCAGCCCGGGGACAGGTGAAGCTTTCTTT. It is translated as CASSPGTGEAFF.